This passage covers 28 T cell receptor beta chains from one sample sequenced in a study of hypomethylating agent response in myelodysplastic syndrome (dated by TCRdb to the early 2020s). Libraries were constructed by the immunoSEQ multiplex PCR assay. Not all clones reach the TCRdb copy of this immuneACCESS table, which keeps in-frame sequences only. Checked studies attribute under half of the gap to unresolved V genes and leave the rest unexplained. The sample table lists some 870 clones, 75% to 90% of them with a count of one. About 30% of the sample belongs to the ten largest clones. The sample was bone marrow, taken before or after starting hypomethylating agent treatment for myelodysplastic syndrome (not recorded which). Source of these receptors: a human donor with myelodysplastic syndrome.

This rearrangement joins TRBV11-2 to TRBJ2-7; D tentatively reads TRBD1 or TRBD2 (5 bases each). The CDR3 is 13 amino acids. The V gene's germline CDR1 is SGHAT and CDR2 FQNNGV. V was shortened by 3 bases and J by 6 bases, with 12 bases between the two germline ends. The CDR3 DNA sequence: TGTGCCAGCAGCTTCCCGACCGGGACCGAGCAGTACTTC. Residues: CASSFPTGTEQYF. Together with reference TRBV11-2 and TRBJ2-7, the CDR3 gives the full variable domain: EAGVAQSPRYKIIEKRQSVAFWCNPISGHATLYWYQQILGQGPKLLIQFQNNGVVDDSQLPKDRFSAERLKGVDSTLKIQPAKLEDSAVYLCASSFPTGTEQYFGPGTRLTVT.

The chain is built from TRBV5-1 and TRBJ2-3; 9 bases agree with TRBD2. The CDR3 runs to 17 residues. Germline trimming cut 2 bases from V and 5 bases from J; bases unmatched to any gene: 12. Germline CDR1 and CDR2: SGHRS and YFSETQ. The CDR3 loop is CASSFGSGSSLVDTQYF. The CDR3 nucleotides read TGCGCCAGCAGCTTCGGTAGCGGGAGTTCCCTGGTAGATACGCAGTATTTT.

The chain couples TRBV28 to TRBJ2-7; tentative D call: TRBD1 (6 bases). Germline V gene data show CDR1 as MDHEN and CDR2 as SYDVKM. The V end was cut by 5 bases, the J end by 0 bases, with 14 bases between. The CDR3 covers 15 residues. CDR3 region: CASSEPTGSSYEQYF. As DNA, the CDR3 is TGTGCCAGCAGTGAGCCTACAGGGAGCTCCTACGAGCAGTACTTC. Filled out from reference TRBV28 and TRBJ2-7, the complete variable domain reads DVKVTQSSRYLVKRTGEKVFLECVQDMDHENMFWYRQDPGLGLRLIYFSYDVKMKEKGDIPEGYSVSREKKERFSLILESASTNQTSMYLCASSEPTGSSYEQYFGPGTRLTVT.

This chain connects TRBV7-9 to TRBJ1-1; TRBD1 might be the D (6 bases). The CDR3 runs 17 residues. CDR1 is SEHNR, CDR2 FQNEAQ, per germline (reference sequence). V was pared by 3 bases and J by 0 bases, with 17 bases between. The chain's CDR3 is CASSLLGQGIMNTEAFF. The CDR3 DNA reads TGTGCCAGCAGCTTGCTCGGGCAGGGGATCATGAACACTGAAGCTTTCTTT.

This rearrangement joins TRBV6-5 to TRBJ1-1; D possibly corresponds to TRBD1 (6 bases). The germline V and J ends were trimmed by 5 bases and 4 bases, with 14 bases remaining between them. The CDR3 extends over 14 amino acids. Germline V CDR1 and CDR2: MNHEY, SVGAGI. CDR3 loop: CASSVQGGGTEAFF. For the CDR3, the DNA is TGTGCCAGCAGTGTACAGGGTGGGGGCACTGAAGCTTTCTTT.

The chain links TRBV7-2 to TRBJ2-1; D may match TRBD1 or TRBD2 (5 bases each). The CDR3 covers 14 residues. V lost 7 bases to trimming and J lost 6 bases, with 16 bases between them. Germline values: CDR1 SGHTA, CDR2 FQGNSA. CDR3 residues: CASNRPPGSNEQFF. Here the CDR3 DNA reads TGTGCCAGCAACCGACCCCCAGGGAGCAATGAGCAGTTCTTC. Looking up the rest from reference TRBV7-2 and TRBJ2-1 gives the full variable domain: GAGVSQSPSNKVTEKGKDVELRCDPISGHTALYWYRQSLGQGLEFLIYFQGNSAPDKSGLPSDRFSAERTGGSVSTLTIQRTQQEDSAVYLCASNRPPGSNEQFFGPGTRLTVL.

This sequence joins TRBV4-1 and TRBJ2-6; D not resolved. Trimming removed 0 bases from V and 2 bases from J, with 8 bases in between. This CDR3 has 16 residues. The germline V gene has CDR1 MGHRA and CDR2 YSYEKL. CDR3 nucleotides: TGCGCCAGCAGCCAAGATAAAGGTACTGGGGCCAACGTCCTGACTTTC. It translates to CASSQDKGTGANVLTF.

The chain combines TRBV6-5 with TRBJ1-5; D remains unclear. CDR1 and CDR2 (germline): MNHEY, SVGAGI. V was trimmed by 8 bases and J by 0 bases, leaving 8 bases between them. There are 13 residues in the CDR3. CDR3 amino acids: CASSSASNQPQHF. The CDR3 nucleotides read TGTGCCAGCTCTTCGGCTAGCAATCAGCCCCAGCATTTT.

The V call is TRBV4-2, the J call TRBJ1-4; 11 nucleotides agree with TRBD1. V lost 4 bases to trimming and J lost 11 bases; unmatched junction nucleotides: 6. CDR3 length equals 14 residues. Germline V gene data show CDR1 as LGHNA and CDR2 as YNFKEQ. CDR3 bases: TGTGCCAGCAGCCTTGGACAGGGGGCGCGGAAACTGTTTTTT. Translating it yields CASSLGQGARKLFF.

In its sample, this clone was seen once. The rearrangement uses TRBV5-6 and TRBJ2-3; D may be TRBD1 (6 bases). The CDR3 sequence is 14 residues long. V dropped 4 bases and J dropped 9 bases, with 18 bases sitting between them. Germline V CDR1 and CDR2: SGHDT, YYEEEE. CDR3 nucleotides: TGTGCCAGCAGCGTGCCCCGGGGACATAGGACGCAGTATTTT. Its protein product is CASSVPRGHRTQYF. Filled out from reference TRBV5-6 and TRBJ2-3, the complete variable domain reads DAGVTQSPTHLIKTRGQQVTLRCSPKSGHDTVSWYQQALGQGPQFIFQYYEEEERQRGNFPDRFSGHQFPNYSSELNVNALLLGDSALYLCASSVPRGHRTQYFGPGTRLTVL.

The rearrangement joins TRBV7-9 to TRBJ2-5, with D possibly TRBD2 on 7 matching bases. CDR1 and CDR2 from the germline V gene are SEHNR and FQNEAQ (reference sequence). This CDR3 contains 18 residues. V was trimmed by 11 bases and J by 5 bases, leaving 33 bases between them. CDR3 nucleotides: TGTGCCTCCGAAGGGTGGGGGGGGCGAGCGGCCTTTGACGAGACCCAGTACTTC. It yields the protein CASEGWGGRAAFDETQYF.

This chain connects TRBV15 to TRBJ2-7; maybe TRBD1 (5 bases). The CDR3 covers 15 residues. Trimming stripped 1 base from V and 5 bases from J, with 15 bases between. Germline V gives CDR1 LNHNV, CDR2 YYDKDF (reference sequence). CDR3 loop: CATSRGQGGANEQYF. The CDR3 DNA follows: TGTGCCACCAGCAGAGGCCAGGGTGGAGCAAACGAGCAGTACTTC.

This clone was counted once. The V gene is TRBV7-3, the J gene TRBJ2-1, with D possibly being TRBD1 (6 bases). Germline V gene data show CDR1 as SGHTA and CDR2 as FQGTGA. The V and J ends lost 1 base and 4 bases respectively, with 11 bases between them. The CDR3 sequence is 15 residues long. CDR3 nucleotides: TGTGCCAGCAGCTTAATGCAGGGGTCATACAATGAGCAGTTCTTC. It is translated as CASSLMQGSYNEQFF.

This chain links TRBV7-3 with TRBJ2-5; 7 nucleotides line up with TRBD1. Germline CDR1 SGHTA, CDR2 FQGTGA. With 5 bases clipped from V and 5 bases from J, the junction kept 5 bases outside the gene matches. The CDR3 contains 13 residues. The CDR3: CASSQGGQETQYF. The CDR3 region has the DNA TGTGCCAGCAGCCAAGGGGGACAGGAGACCCAGTACTTC. The entire variable domain, with the rest obtained from reference TRBV7-3 and TRBJ2-5, is as follows: GAGVSQTPSNKVTEKGKYVELRCDPISGHTALYWYRQSLGQGPEFLIYFQGTGAADDSGLPNDRFFAVRPEGSVSTLKIQRTERGDSAVYLCASSQGGQETQYFGPGTRLLVL.

This clone was observed a few times. The CDR3 bases are TGTGCCAGCAGCAGTCGAGGTCCCAGTCAGCCCCAGCATTTT. Amino acids: CASSSRGPSQPQHF. V and J are TRBV6-5 and TRBJ1-5; no reliable D call. V lost 6 bases and J 6 bases, leaving 15 bases between the germline ends. The germline CDR1 and CDR2 sequences are MNHEY and SVGAGI. The CDR3 runs to 14 residues.

The chain links TRBV4-3 to TRBJ1-1; D is undetermined. Looked up from germline, CDR1 is LGHNA and CDR2 is YSLEER. The V and J ends lost 4 bases and 4 bases respectively, with 16 bases between them. The CDR3 is 15 amino acids. The CDR3, as DNA: TGCGCCAGCAGCCCTGACCTCGGAGGGAGCACTGAAGCTTTCTTT. Amino acid sequence: CASSPDLGGSTEAFF.

This sequence joins TRBV7-3 and TRBJ2-5, with 9 positions matching TRBD1. The ends lost 2 bases at V and 2 bases at J; junction bases unmatched: 6. The CDR3 runs 16 residues. Per germline, CDR1 SGHTA and CDR2 FQGTGA. In DNA form, the CDR3 reads TGTGCCAGCAGCTTAGGCATCGGGACAGGGCAAGAGACCCAGTACTTC. Translating it yields CASSLGIGTGQETQYF.

The chain links TRBV14 to TRBJ2-3, with unresolved D. The V gene's germline CDR1 is SGHDN and CDR2 FVKESK. CDR3 length: 15 amino acids. V shed 4 bases and J shed 1 base, with 12 bases lying between them. The CDR3 is CASSPPLAGTDTQYF. CDR3 nucleotides: TGTGCCAGCAGCCCCCCTCTGGCGGGCACAGATACGCAGTATTTT.

This chain uses TRBV7-8 with TRBJ2-3; 13 bases are shared with TRBD2. CDR3 length equals 17 residues. Germline CDR1 and CDR2: SGHVS and FQNEAQ. J gave up 8 bases and V 1 base, and 9 bases lay outside the gene matches. This chain's CDR3 is CASSLEGRTSGRSTQYF. The CDR3 DNA reads TGTGCCAGCAGCTTAGAGGGCCGGACTAGCGGGAGAAGTACGCAGTATTTT.

The chain combines TRBV11-2 with TRBJ1-4; tentatively, D is TRBD1 (5 bases). V was shortened by 2 bases and J by 10 bases, with 14 bases between the two germline ends. CDR1 is SGHAT, CDR2 FQNNGV, per germline. The CDR3 runs 14 residues. The CDR3 DNA reads as TGTGCCAGCAGCTTACGGGCACAGGAGGGAAAACTGTTTTTT. Amino acid sequence: CASSLRAQEGKLFF.

The J gene is TRBJ2-3, the V gene TRBV6-5, with 11 nucleotides matching TRBD2. CDR3 length: 16 residues. V lost 3 bases, J lost 3 bases, and 5 bases stayed unmatched. Germline values: CDR1 MNHEY, CDR2 SVGAGI. CDR3 sequence reads: CASSYRLAGGTDTQYF. The CDR3 coding sequence is TGTGCCAGCAGTTATCGATTAGCGGGAGGGACAGATACGCAGTATTTT.

The rearrangement uses TRBV6-1 and TRBJ1-4, with 7 bases fitting TRBD1. Germline assignment: CDR1 MNHNS and CDR2 SASEGT. The trim removed 4 bases at V and 15 bases at J, leaving 11 bases unmatched. The length of the CDR3 is 13 residues. CDR3 sequence: CASSAAFDRVLFF. The CDR3 coding sequence is TGTGCCAGCAGTGCTGCTTTCGACAGGGTTTTGTTTTTT.

This rearrangement joins TRBV6-1 to TRBJ1-6, with TRBD1 matching 10 bases. Germline V lookup: CDR1 MNHNS, CDR2 SASEGT. The CDR3 is made up of 14 amino acids. The V and J ends lost 5 bases and 9 bases, in that order; junction bases with no gene match: 4. The CDR3 loop reads CASSSDRGLSPLHF. Here the CDR3 DNA reads TGTGCCAGCAGTTCTGACAGGGGGCTTTCACCCCTCCACTTT.

The rearrangement uses TRBV6-5 and TRBJ1-1; D not certain. Trimming took 8 bases from V and 2 from J, leaving 6 bases between them. Germline CDR1 is MNHEY and CDR2 is SVGAGI. CDR3 size: 11 residues. The CDR3 DNA is TGTGCCAGCGGGGTTAACACTGAAGCTTTCTTT. This codes for CASGVNTEAFF.

The rearrangement links TRBV6-6 to TRBJ1-2; TRBD1 might be the D (5 bases). Germline loops: CDR1 MNHNY, CDR2 SVGAGI (reference sequence). Trimming took off 2 bases at V and 4 bases at J, with 17 bases between the two ends. The CDR3 consists of 16 residues. CDR3 region: CASSYAPRELGYGYTF. In DNA form, the CDR3 reads TGTGCCAGCAGTTACGCCCCCAGGGAGTTGGGCTATGGCTACACCTTC.

The chain is built from TRBV30 and TRBJ2-1; no clear D gene. Germline values: CDR1 GTSNPN, CDR2 SVGIG (reference sequence). The ends were cut back, 4 bases at V and 7 bases at J, with 11 bases in the middle. This CDR3 spans 12 amino acids. CDR3 bases: TGTGCCTGGACCCTAAAGATGAATGAGCAGTTCTTC. It yields the protein CAWTLKMNEQFF. The full variable domain, in which reference TRBV30 and TRBJ2-1 provide the parts outside the CDR3, is SQTIHQWPATLVQPVGSPLSLECTVEGTSNPNLYWYRQAAGRGLQLLFYSVGIGQISSEVPQNLSASRPQDRQFILSSKKLLLSDSGFYLCAWTLKMNEQFFGPGTRLTVL.

The chain employs TRBV19 and TRBJ2-1; D gene uncertain. Trimming took 0 bases from V and 7 from J, leaving 13 bases between them. Germline V gives CDR1 LNHDA, CDR2 SQIVND (reference sequence). The CDR3 runs 15 residues. This chain's CDR3 is CASSIDQKWGNEQFF. The CDR3 region has the DNA TGTGCCAGTAGTATAGATCAAAAATGGGGTAATGAGCAGTTCTTC. Using reference TRBV19 and TRBJ2-1 for the parts outside the CDR3, the full variable domain is DGGITQSPKYLFRKEGQNVTLSCEQNLNHDAMYWYRQDPGQGLRLIYYSQIVNDFQKGDIAEGYSVSREKKESFPLTVTSAQKNPTAFYLCASSIDQKWGNEQFFGPGTRLTVL.

This clone was counted only a few times. This chain links TRBV20-1 with TRBJ1-2; D might be TRBD1 (5 bases). Germline V gives CDR1 DFQATT, CDR2 SNEGSKA (reference sequence). V lost 3 bases, J lost 7 bases, and 9 bases lay in between. The CDR3 runs 11 residues. CDR3 coding DNA: TGCAGTGCTAGGGGGCTGCCTGGCTACACCTTC. Translating gives CSARGLPGYTF.